The rows below give T cell receptor beta chains drawn from one sample of a study of neurological immune-mediated disorders. TCRdb reprocessed the 5' RACE reads with MiXCR, giving one entry per CDR3 protein. Altogether about 62,000 distinct CDR3 sequences are present, approximately 3.7% being singletons, with the ten largest covering around 2.2%. The sequencing input was PBMCs. The receptors were sampled from a woman in her forties or fifties with multiple sclerosis. The CDR3 runs from the conserved cysteine through the conserved F or W. Fields, in order: D gene, clone size, V gene, J gene, CDR3 DNA, CDR3 protein. The D gene is left open where the match is weak. Clone size is shown for a subset of rows, as once, few, many or a class of expanded clone.

d_call: .
clone_size: many
v_call: TRBV20-1
j_call: TRBJ2-5
cdr3_nt: TGCAGTGCTAGAGACGGCAGGCTACCGGAAGAGACCCAGTACTTC
cdr3_aa: CSARDGRLPEETQYF

d_call: .
clone_size: many
v_call: TRBV20-1
j_call: TRBJ2-3
cdr3_nt: TGCAGTGCTAGAGATTCTACGCCCCTGCAGTATTTT
cdr3_aa: CSARDSTPLQYF

d_call: TRBD1
clone_size: .
v_call: TRBV20-1
j_call: TRBJ2-4
cdr3_nt: TGCAGTGCAAGTTGGGACAGAGGCATTCAGTACTTC
cdr3_aa: CSASWDRGIQYF

d_call: .
clone_size: few
v_call: TRBV12-3/TRBV12-4
j_call: TRBJ1-6
cdr3_nt: TGTGCCAGCAGCGATACAGGGAATAGGTCACCCCTACACTTT
cdr3_aa: CASSDTGNRSPLHF

d_call: .
clone_size: many
v_call: TRBV7-8
j_call: TRBJ2-7
cdr3_nt: TGTGCCAGCAGCTTAGGGGTGGAAGGGGTCCGCGAGCAGTACTTC
cdr3_aa: CASSLGVEGVREQYF

d_call: .
clone_size: many
v_call: TRBV12-3/TRBV12-4
j_call: TRBJ2-4
cdr3_nt: TGTGCCAGCAGTTGGCTAGCCAAAAACATTCAGTACTTC
cdr3_aa: CASSWLAKNIQYF

d_call: .
clone_size: many
v_call: TRBV29-1
j_call: TRBJ2-7
cdr3_nt: TGCAGCGTTGAAATAACAGGGACTCTATACGAGCAGTACTTC
cdr3_aa: CSVEITGTLYEQYF

d_call: .
clone_size: many
v_call: TRBV7-2
j_call: TRBJ1-5
cdr3_nt: TGTGCCAGCAGCTTCCGTAGCAATCAGCCCCAGCATTTT
cdr3_aa: CASSFRSNQPQHF

d_call: .
clone_size: many
v_call: TRBV6-6
j_call: TRBJ2-7
cdr3_nt: TGTGCCAGCAGTTACAGAGGTGGGAGTGACGAGCAGTACTTC
cdr3_aa: CASSYRGGSDEQYF

d_call: .
clone_size: .
v_call: TRBV27
j_call: TRBJ2-7
cdr3_nt: TGTGCCAGCAGTTCCTCCACAGGGTTCGGGCAGTACTTC
cdr3_aa: CASSSSTGFGQYF

d_call: .
clone_size: many
v_call: TRBV5-1
j_call: TRBJ2-2
cdr3_nt: TGCGCCAGCAGCTTGGTGCGGCCCGGGGAGCTGTTTTTT
cdr3_aa: CASSLVRPGELFF

d_call: .
clone_size: many
v_call: TRBV7-2
j_call: TRBJ1-5
cdr3_nt: TGTGCCAGCAGCTTACGGGCGAACCAGCCCCAGCATTTT
cdr3_aa: CASSLRANQPQHF

d_call: TRBD1
clone_size: many
v_call: TRBV11-3
j_call: TRBJ1-1
cdr3_nt: TGTGCCAGCAAGCCTGGGACAGGAGGAACTGAAGCTTTCTTT
cdr3_aa: CASKPGTGGTEAFF

d_call: .
clone_size: many
v_call: TRBV12-3/TRBV12-4
j_call: TRBJ1-2
cdr3_nt: TGTGCCAGCAGTTTAGCAATCACCGGCAGGTCCCCGATGGTCTATGGCTACACCTTC
cdr3_aa: CASSLAITGRSPMVYGYTF

d_call: .
clone_size: few
v_call: TRBV7-8
j_call: TRBJ2-1
cdr3_nt: TGTGCCAGCAGCCCGCCGGGGTACAATGAGCAGTTCTTC
cdr3_aa: CASSPPGYNEQFF

d_call: .
clone_size: many
v_call: TRBV11-2
j_call: TRBJ2-1
cdr3_nt: TGTGCCAGCAGCTCCGTCCGGGACCGCTACAATGAGCAGTTCTTC
cdr3_aa: CASSSVRDRYNEQFF

d_call: TRBD1
clone_size: many
v_call: TRBV5-1
j_call: TRBJ1-1
cdr3_nt: TGCGCCAGCAGCGGGGGACAGCCGAACACTGAAGCTTTCTTT
cdr3_aa: CASSGGQPNTEAFF

d_call: .
clone_size: .
v_call: TRBV12-3/TRBV12-4
j_call: TRBJ2-2
cdr3_nt: TGTGCCAGCAGTTACAGGGTTTCGGGCACCGGGGAGCTGTTTTTT
cdr3_aa: CASSYRVSGTGELFF

d_call: .
clone_size: many
v_call: TRBV4-3
j_call: TRBJ1-6
cdr3_nt: TGCGCCAGCAGCCAAGATAACAGAGCGGATTCACCCCTCAACTTT
cdr3_aa: CASSQDNRADSPLNF

d_call: .
clone_size: .
v_call: TRBV5-1
j_call: TRBJ1-3
cdr3_nt: TGCGCCAGTAGCTTGGGGATATCCGGAAACACCATATATTTT
cdr3_aa: CASSLGISGNTIYF

d_call: .
clone_size: many
v_call: TRBV25-1
j_call: TRBJ2-1
cdr3_nt: TGTGCCAGCAGTGCCCCGGGACGTAGGTACAATGAGCAGTTCTTC
cdr3_aa: CASSAPGRRYNEQFF

d_call: .
clone_size: many
v_call: TRBV7-9
j_call: TRBJ2-7
cdr3_nt: TGTGCCAGCAGCTTAGCAGGGAACTCCTACGAGCAGTACTTC
cdr3_aa: CASSLAGNSYEQYF

d_call: .
clone_size: many
v_call: TRBV29-1
j_call: TRBJ1-5
cdr3_nt: TGCAGCGTCCAACAGTTGGATCAGCCCCAGAATTTT
cdr3_aa: CSVQQLDQPQNF

d_call: TRBD1
clone_size: many
v_call: TRBV5-1
j_call: TRBJ1-2
cdr3_nt: TGCGCCAGCAGCTTCGGACAGGGTAACGATGGCTACACCTTC
cdr3_aa: CASSFGQGNDGYTF

d_call: TRBD2
clone_size: many
v_call: TRBV18
j_call: TRBJ2-7
cdr3_nt: TGTGCCAGCTCACCACGGGAGGGTGGGGAGCAGTACTTC
cdr3_aa: CASSPREGGEQYF

d_call: TRBD2
clone_size: many
v_call: TRBV10-3
j_call: TRBJ2-5
cdr3_nt: TGTGCCATAGCTAGCGGGAGCGAGGAGACCCAGTACTTC
cdr3_aa: CAIASGSEETQYF

d_call: TRBD1
clone_size: many
v_call: TRBV7-3
j_call: TRBJ1-3
cdr3_nt: TGTGCCAGCAGCCCGACAGGGGGAAACACCATATATTTT
cdr3_aa: CASSPTGGNTIYF

d_call: .
clone_size: many
v_call: TRBV7-8
j_call: TRBJ1-3
cdr3_nt: TGTGCCAGCACCCCCTTGAGGAATTCTGGAAACACCATATATTTT
cdr3_aa: CASTPLRNSGNTIYF

d_call: .
clone_size: many
v_call: TRBV7-9
j_call: TRBJ2-7
cdr3_nt: TGTGCCAGCAGCTTGAAAAGCTCCTACGAGCAGTACTTC
cdr3_aa: CASSLKSSYEQYF

d_call: TRBD1
clone_size: many
v_call: TRBV5-6
j_call: TRBJ1-1
cdr3_nt: TGTGCCAGCACCGGGGACAGCTTAACCGACACTGAAGCTTTCTTT
cdr3_aa: CASTGDSLTDTEAFF

d_call: .
clone_size: many
v_call: TRBV5-1
j_call: TRBJ1-2
cdr3_nt: TGCGCCAGCAGCTTGGGCACCGGGGGCTATGGCTACACCTTC
cdr3_aa: CASSLGTGGYGYTF

d_call: .
clone_size: many
v_call: TRBV5-6
j_call: TRBJ2-5
cdr3_nt: TGTGCCAGCAGCTTGGTGGAGGGGGAGACCCAGTACTTC
cdr3_aa: CASSLVEGETQYF

d_call: .
clone_size: many
v_call: TRBV12-3/TRBV12-4
j_call: TRBJ1-2
cdr3_nt: TGTGCCAGCAGTTTATCCCGGGATAGGCCCGGCTACACCTTC
cdr3_aa: CASSLSRDRPGYTF

d_call: .
clone_size: many
v_call: TRBV12-3/TRBV12-4
j_call: TRBJ2-2
cdr3_nt: TGTGCCAGCAGTTGGGGCGGGGTGGGGACCGGGGAGCTGTTTTTT
cdr3_aa: CASSWGGVGTGELFF